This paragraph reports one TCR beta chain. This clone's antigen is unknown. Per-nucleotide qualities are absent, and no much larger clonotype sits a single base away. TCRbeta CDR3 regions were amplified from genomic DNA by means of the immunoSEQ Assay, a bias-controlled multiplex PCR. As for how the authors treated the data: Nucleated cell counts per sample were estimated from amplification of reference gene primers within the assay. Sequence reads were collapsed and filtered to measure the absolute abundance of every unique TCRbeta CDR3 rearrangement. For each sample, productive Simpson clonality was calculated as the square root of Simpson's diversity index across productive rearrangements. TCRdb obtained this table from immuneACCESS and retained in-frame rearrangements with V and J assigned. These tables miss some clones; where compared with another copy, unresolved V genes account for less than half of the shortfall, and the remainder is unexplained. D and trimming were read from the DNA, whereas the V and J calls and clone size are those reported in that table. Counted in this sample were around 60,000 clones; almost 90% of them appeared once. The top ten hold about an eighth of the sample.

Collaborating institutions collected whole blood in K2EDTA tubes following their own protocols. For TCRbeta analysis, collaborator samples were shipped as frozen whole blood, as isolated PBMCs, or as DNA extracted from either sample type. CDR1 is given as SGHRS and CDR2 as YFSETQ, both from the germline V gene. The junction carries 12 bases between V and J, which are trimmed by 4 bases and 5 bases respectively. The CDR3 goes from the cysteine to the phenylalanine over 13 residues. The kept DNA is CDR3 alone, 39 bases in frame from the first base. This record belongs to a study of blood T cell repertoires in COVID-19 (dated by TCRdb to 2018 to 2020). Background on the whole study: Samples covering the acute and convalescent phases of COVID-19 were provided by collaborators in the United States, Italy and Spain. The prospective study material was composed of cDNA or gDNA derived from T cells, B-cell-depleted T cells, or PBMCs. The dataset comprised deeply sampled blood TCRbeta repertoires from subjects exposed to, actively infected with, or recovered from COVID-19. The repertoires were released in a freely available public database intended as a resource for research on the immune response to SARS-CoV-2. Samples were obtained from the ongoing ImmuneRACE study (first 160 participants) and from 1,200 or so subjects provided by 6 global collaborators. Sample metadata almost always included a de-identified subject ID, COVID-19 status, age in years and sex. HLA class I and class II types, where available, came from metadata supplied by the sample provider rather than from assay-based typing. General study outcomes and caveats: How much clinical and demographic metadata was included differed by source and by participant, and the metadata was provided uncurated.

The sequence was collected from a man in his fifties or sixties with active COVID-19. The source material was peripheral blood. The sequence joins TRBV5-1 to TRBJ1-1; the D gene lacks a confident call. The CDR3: CASSPGSITEAFF. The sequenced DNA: TGCGCCAGCAGCCCCGGTTCCATAACTGAAGCTTTCTTT. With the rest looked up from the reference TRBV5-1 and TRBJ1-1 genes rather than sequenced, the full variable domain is KAGVTQTPRYLIKTRGQQVTLSCSPISGHRSVSWYQQTPGQGLQFLFEYFSETQRNKGNFPGRFSGRQFSNSRSEMNVSTLELGDSALYLCASSPGSITEAFFGQGTRLTVV.